Each of the 32 T cell receptor beta chains below was sequenced from the same sample in a study of cytomegalovirus exposure and HLA in healthy donors. Only in-frame clones appear in the TCRdb table, and some are missing; sequencing was by immunoSEQ multiplex PCR. Here the sample spans under 250,000 clones, 85% to 95% being singletons. Sequenced input: PBMCs. These receptors all stem from a woman in her late teens or twenties in good health and CMV-seronegative.

The count of this clone is one. The rearrangement links TRBV4-2 to TRBJ2-7, with 7 bases lining up with TRBD1. The CDR3 runs to 14 residues. J gave up 2 bases and V 4 bases, and 5 bases lay outside the gene matches. Germline assignment: CDR1 LGHNA and CDR2 YNFKEQ. The CDR3 DNA reads TGTGCCAGCAGCCCCGGGACAGATACCTACGAGCAGTACTTC. This gives the protein CASSPGTDTYEQYF.

The chain links TRBV2 to TRBJ2-5; TRBD2 matches 10 bases. Germline V gene lookup returns CDR1 SNHLY and CDR2 FYNNEI. The trim removed 1 base at V and 5 bases at J, leaving 10 bases unmatched. The length of the CDR3 is 17 residues. CDR3 region: CASSEELAGQVRETQYF. As DNA, the CDR3 is TGTGCCAGCAGTGAAGAACTAGCGGGACAAGTCAGGGAGACCCAGTACTTC.

The CDR3 DNA is TGTGCCAACCCGGGACAGGGCTACGAGCAGTACTTC. Protein product: CANPGQGYEQYF. The rearrangement links TRBV6-1 to TRBJ2-7; 9 nucleotides align to TRBD1. This CDR3 has 12 amino acids. CDR1 MNHNS and CDR2 SASEGT come from the germline V gene. Germline trimming cut 10 bases from V and 3 bases from J; bases unmatched to any gene: 4.

The CDR3 DNA follows: TGTGCCAGCAGTGCTCGGGATGAGCAGTTCTTC. Translating gives CASSARDEQFF. The chain has TRBV2 and TRBJ2-1; D is unclear. The CDR3 contains 11 residues. V shed 4 bases and J shed 8 bases, with 6 bases lying between them. CDR1 is SNHLY and CDR2 is FYNNEI in the germline V gene.

J is TRBJ2-2 and V is TRBV7-6; a weak D match, TRBD1 (6 bases). Trimming left V 4 bases short and J 1 base short, with 10 bases between. Germline-derived CDR1 and CDR2 are SGHVS and FNYEAQ. This CDR3 has 15 residues. The chain's CDR3 is CASSSPDRNTGELFF. CDR3 sequence (DNA): TGTGCCAGCAGCTCACCGGACAGGAACACCGGGGAGCTGTTTTTT.

The chain joins TRBV13 to TRBJ2-2, with 9 bases that match TRBD2. Per germline, CDR1 PRHDT and CDR2 FYEKMQ (reference sequence). CDR3 length: 19 amino acids. The ends lost 5 bases at V and 2 bases at J; junction bases unmatched: 15. The CDR3 DNA is TGTGCCAGCAGCGGATGGGATAGCGGGAGTTCTCGTAACACCGGGGAGCTGTTTTTT. Protein product: CASSGWDSGSSRNTGELFF.

This sequence joins TRBV16 and TRBJ1-2; tentatively, D is TRBD1 (6 bases). This CDR3 is 14 amino acids long. The germline V and J ends were trimmed by 3 bases and 6 bases, with 14 bases remaining between them. The germline V gene encodes CDR1 KGHSY and CDR2 FQNENV. The CDR3 DNA follows: TGTGCCAGCAGCCATAAGACAGGTTCGGATGGCTACACCTTC. The encoded protein is CASSHKTGSDGYTF.

This chain uses TRBV11-2 with TRBJ2-7; TRBD1 agrees at 8 bases. The CDR3 covers 16 residues. With 1 base clipped from V and 5 bases from J, the junction kept 10 bases outside the gene matches. Germline lookup yields CDR1 SGHAT and CDR2 FQNNGV. The CDR3 DNA follows: TGTGCCAGCAGCTTAGCCTGGACAGGGAGATTCAACGAGCAGTACTTC. Translating it yields CASSLAWTGRFNEQYF.

The chain uses TRBV6-6 and TRBJ1-2; D ambiguous. V was clipped by 7 bases and J by 1 base, with 4 bases between them. The CDR3 sequence is 11 residues long. The germline V gene has CDR1 MNHNY and CDR2 SVGAGI (reference sequence). The CDR3: CASNSNYGYTF. CDR3 DNA sequence: TGTGCCAGCAATAGTAACTATGGCTACACCTTC.

This clone was counted a few times. This chain joins TRBV18 and TRBJ1-2, with a tentative D call TRBD1 (6 bases). The germline V gene encodes CDR1 KGHSH and CDR2 LQKENI. The CDR3 covers 15 residues. Trimming cost V 3 bases and J 4 bases, with 15 bases left between them. The CDR3 region has the DNA TGTGCCAGCTCACCTGAGGCAACAGGGTCCTATGGCTACACCTTC. Encoded protein: CASSPEATGSYGYTF.

The chain recombines TRBV7-9 with TRBJ1-6; D unresolved. In germline, CDR1 is SEHNR, CDR2 FQNEAQ (reference sequence). The ends were cut back, 1 base at V and 13 bases at J, with 8 bases in the middle. This CDR3 is built from 12 residues. CDR3 bases: TGTGCCAGCAGCTTAGAAGCGGCCCCCCTCCACTTT. Residues: CASSLEAAPLHF. The complete variable domain, with remaining parts taken from reference TRBV7-9 and TRBJ1-6, reads DTGVSQNPRHKITKRGQNVTFRCDPISEHNRLYWYRQTLGQGPEFLTYFQNEAQLEKSRLLSDRFSAERPKGSFSTLEIQRTEQGDSAMYLCASSLEAAPLHFGNGTRLTVT.

This chain uses TRBV27 with TRBJ1-2, with D tentatively TRBD1 (6 bases). This CDR3 region has 12 residues. The germline V and J ends were trimmed by 6 bases and 5 bases, with 10 bases remaining between them. Germline CDR1 is MNHEY and CDR2 is SMNVEV (reference sequence). CDR3 in amino acids: CASRTGLYGYTF. The CDR3 DNA follows: TGTGCCAGCAGGACAGGCTTATATGGCTACACCTTC.

In its sample, this clone was seen once. CDR3 sequence: CASSLAFRTSGDGNYNEQFF. In DNA, the CDR3 is TGTGCCAGCAGCTTAGCGTTTCGGACTAGCGGAGACGGGAATTACAATGAGCAGTTCTTC. This chain joins TRBV11-3 and TRBJ2-1, with 10 bases aligning to TRBD2. This CDR3 region has 20 residues. Germline CDR1 reads SGHNT; CDR2 reads YENEEA. V trimming: 1 base; J trimming: 4 bases; junction bases outside the gene matches: 16.

The chain employs TRBV10-3 and TRBJ1-1; D ambiguous. Germline assignment: CDR1 ENHRY and CDR2 SYGVKD. This CDR3 is built from 14 residues. The germline V and J ends were trimmed by 4 bases and 1 base, with 10 bases remaining between them. CDR3 sequence (DNA): TGTGCCATCAGTGGGGCCCAAGCGAACACTGAAGCTTTCTTT. Translated, it gives CAISGAQANTEAFF.

This chain uses TRBV9 with TRBJ1-3; no clear D. The germline V gene has CDR1 SGDLS and CDR2 YYNGEE. Trimming removed 4 bases from V and 4 bases from J, with 12 bases in between. CDR3 length equals 14 residues. Here the CDR3 DNA reads TGTGCCAGCAGCTTCGGGAACGGGGGAAACACCATATATTTT. It translates to CASSFGNGGNTIYF.

The V gene is TRBV27, the J gene TRBJ2-4, with 10 bases that match TRBD1. The germline CDR1 and CDR2 sequences are MNHEY and SMNVEV (reference sequence). Trimming removed 4 bases from V and 8 bases from J; junction bases left unmatched: 8. CDR3 size: 15 residues. In nucleotides, the CDR3 is TGTGCCAGCAGTTCGTTTGGACAGGGGGGGGACATTCAGTACTTC. Its protein is CASSSFGQGGDIQYF.

The J gene is TRBJ2-5, the V gene TRBV29-1; D is possibly TRBD2 (6 bases). The ends were cut back, 1 base at V and 1 base at J, with 13 bases in the middle. The CDR3 is made up of 15 amino acids. Germline assignment: CDR1 SQVTM and CDR2 ANQGSEA. DNA for the CDR3: TGCAGCGTTGAAGGGGGTGGGGACTCCCAAGAGACCCAGTACTTC. Translation: CSVEGGGDSQETQYF.

The J gene is TRBJ2-3, the V gene TRBV19, with TRBD2 matching over 9 bases. Germline V gene sequence: CDR1 LNHDA, CDR2 SQIVND (reference sequence). The V gene end was trimmed by 7 bases and the J gene end by 4 bases; junction bases not matched to a gene: 9. There are 15 residues in the CDR3. DNA for the CDR3: TGTGCCAGTAAACCGGCTAGCGGGACTGCAGATACGCAGTATTTT. Amino acid sequence: CASKPASGTADTQYF.

V gene TRBV6-1 combines with J gene TRBJ2-5, with TRBD2 identical over 7 bases. After removal of 4 bases from V and 2 bases from J, the junction contained 7 bases not matched to a gene. The CDR3 sequence is 15 residues long. Germline V gene sequence: CDR1 MNHNS, CDR2 SASEGT. The CDR3 spells CASSGTRTSQETQYF. Here the CDR3 DNA reads TGTGCCAGCAGTGGAACCAGGACTAGTCAAGAGACCCAGTACTTC.

CDR3 nucleotides: TGTGCCAGCAGCAAAGCGCTTTCTGAGGACAGACATATTTCTGGAAACACCATATATTTT. This codes for CASSKALSEDRHISGNTIYF. The chain recombines TRBV21-1 with TRBJ1-3; no DNA check was done on the table's D call, TRBD1. TRBV21-1 is flagged as a pseudogene. This CDR3 spans 20 amino acids.

V and J are TRBV28 and TRBJ2-3; possible D gene TRBD1, 6 bases. The length of the CDR3 is 15 residues. Germline CDR1 MDHEN, CDR2 SYDVKM. Trimming removed 6 bases from V and 3 bases from J, with 16 bases in between. The DNA of the CDR3 is TGTGCCAGCAGCCGCAGACAGGTTCCGACAGATACGCAGTATTTT. Its translation: CASSRRQVPTDTQYF.

The chain carries TRBV7-8 and TRBJ2-5; D gene ambiguous. Deletions cut 5 bases from V and 4 bases from J, with 14 bases between. CDR1 is SGHVS, CDR2 FQNEAQ, per germline. This CDR3 region has 14 residues. CDR3 residues: CASSPQFGSETQYF. The CDR3 nucleotides read TGTGCCAGCAGCCCCCAATTCGGGTCAGAGACCCAGTACTTC.

V is TRBV19 and J is TRBJ1-5; 7 bases align to TRBD1. This CDR3 spans 16 amino acids. J was trimmed by 0 bases and V by 10 bases; bases with no gene match: 12. The germline V gene encodes CDR1 LNHDA and CDR2 SQIVND (reference sequence). In DNA form, the CDR3 reads TGTGCCACAAAACAGGGGACGAGGGGTAGCAATCAGCCCCAGCATTTT. Translation gives CATKQGTRGSNQPQHF.

V gene TRBV18 combines with J gene TRBJ2-2; 7 bases are shared with TRBD1. Per germline, CDR1 KGHSH and CDR2 LQKENI. The CDR3 covers 15 residues. J lost 5 bases, V lost 6 bases, and 9 bases had no gene match. The CDR3 region has the DNA TGTGCCAGCTCCCCCTCGAGGGGGCGGACCGGGGAGCTGTTTTTT. It is translated as CASSPSRGRTGELFF.

The chain carries TRBV19 and TRBJ2-1, with 8 bases fitting TRBD1. V shed 3 bases and J 8 bases; nucleotides not matched to a gene: 6. The germline V gene encodes CDR1 LNHDA and CDR2 SQIVND (reference sequence). There are 14 residues in the CDR3. The DNA for the CDR3 is TGTGCCAGTAGTATGATTGGACAGGGCGATGAGCAGTTCTTC. Encoded protein: CASSMIGQGDEQFF.

The J gene is TRBJ2-7, the V gene TRBV19, with 14 bases lining up with TRBD2. The trim removed 0 bases at V and 6 bases at J, leaving 10 bases unmatched. The length of the CDR3 is 18 residues. CDR1 and CDR2 from the germline V gene are LNHDA and SQIVND (reference sequence). In DNA form, the CDR3 reads TGTGCCAGTAGTATAGATGGGGGACTAGCGGGAGTAAAAGGCGAGCAGTACTTC. It translates to CASSIDGGLAGVKGEQYF.

The chain links TRBV7-3 to TRBJ2-3; D remains unclear. From germline, CDR1 is SGHTA and CDR2 FQGTGA. The germline V and J ends were trimmed by 2 bases and 4 bases, with 7 bases remaining between them. The CDR3 is made up of 13 amino acids. CDR3 coding DNA: TGTGCCAGCAGCTTACTGTCGGCAGATACGCAGTATTTT. As protein: CASSLLSADTQYF.

The rearrangement joins TRBV5-1 to TRBJ1-3; D is unclear. V lost 4 bases to trimming and J lost 4 bases, with 15 bases between them. Germline CDR1 is SGHRS and CDR2 is YFSETQ. This CDR3 has 15 residues. The CDR3 protein is CASSLVSGSGNTIYF. For the CDR3, the DNA is TGCGCCAGCAGCCTAGTCTCCGGGTCCGGAAACACCATATATTTT. The full variable domain, in which reference TRBV5-1 and TRBJ1-3 provide the parts outside the CDR3, is KAGVTQTPRYLIKTRGQQVTLSCSPISGHRSVSWYQQTPGQGLQFLFEYFSETQRNKGNFPGRFSGRQFSNSRSEMNVSTLELGDSALYLCASSLVSGSGNTIYFGEGSWLTVV.

The chain links TRBV7-9 to TRBJ2-7; TRBD1 aligns across 8 bases. The junction had 7 bases not matched to a gene; V was cut back by 1 base and J by 2 bases. Germline V gene sequence: CDR1 SEHNR, CDR2 FQNEAQ (reference sequence). This CDR3 is built from 16 residues. The CDR3: CASSLGPGGSAYEQYF. The CDR3 nucleotides read TGTGCCAGCAGCTTAGGCCCAGGGGGCAGCGCCTACGAGCAGTACTTC. Supplemented by reference TRBV7-9 and TRBJ2-7, the full variable domain reads DTGVSQNPRHKITKRGQNVTFRCDPISEHNRLYWYRQTLGQGPEFLTYFQNEAQLEKSRLLSDRFSAERPKGSFSTLEIQRTEQGDSAMYLCASSLGPGGSAYEQYFGPGTRLTVT.

The gene calls are TRBV2 and TRBJ2-7, with D possibly TRBD1 on 5 matching bases. CDR3 size: 15 residues. The germline V gene has CDR1 SNHLY and CDR2 FYNNEI. V was trimmed by 4 bases and J by 0 bases, leaving 13 bases between them. This CDR3 is CASSGQPGISYEQYF. CDR3 bases: TGTGCCAGCAGTGGCCAGCCAGGGATCTCCTACGAGCAGTACTTC.

This clone was counted a single time. V and J are TRBV5-1 and TRBJ2-3; 10 nucleotides line up with TRBD1. The CDR3 covers 14 residues. Germline values: CDR1 SGHRS, CDR2 YFSETQ. V shed 4 bases and J 5 bases; nucleotides not matched to a gene: 4. The CDR3 bases are TGCGCCAGCAGCGTTGACAGGGGGCGAGATACGCAGTATTTT. Its translation: CASSVDRGRDTQYF.

The DNA of the CDR3 is TGTGCCAGCAGCCGGAGGGGGGGGGAGACCCAGTACTTC. Residues: CASSRRGGETQYF. V gene TRBV5-4 combines with J gene TRBJ2-5, with D perhaps matching TRBD2 (7 bases). Trimming stripped 4 bases from V and 5 bases from J, with 12 bases between. CDR1 and CDR2 (germline): SGHNT, YYREEE (reference sequence). The CDR3 loop spans 13 amino acids.